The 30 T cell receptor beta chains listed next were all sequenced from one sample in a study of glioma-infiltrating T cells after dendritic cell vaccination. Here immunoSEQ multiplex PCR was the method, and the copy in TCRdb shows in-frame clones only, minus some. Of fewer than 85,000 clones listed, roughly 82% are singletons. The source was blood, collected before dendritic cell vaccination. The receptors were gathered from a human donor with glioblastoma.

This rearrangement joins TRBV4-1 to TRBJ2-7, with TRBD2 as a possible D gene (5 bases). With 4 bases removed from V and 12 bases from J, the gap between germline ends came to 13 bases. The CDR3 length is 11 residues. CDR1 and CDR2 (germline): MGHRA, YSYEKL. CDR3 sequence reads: CASSRDGSWYF. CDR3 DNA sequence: TGCGCCAGCAGCCGAGATGGGAGTTGGTACTTC.

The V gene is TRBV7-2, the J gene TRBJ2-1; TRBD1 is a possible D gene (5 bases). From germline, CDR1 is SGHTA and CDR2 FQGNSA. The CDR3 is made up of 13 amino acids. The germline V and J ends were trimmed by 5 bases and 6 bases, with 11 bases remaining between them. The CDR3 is CASSPHQGNEQFF. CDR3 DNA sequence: TGTGCCAGCAGCCCACATCAGGGCAATGAGCAGTTCTTC.

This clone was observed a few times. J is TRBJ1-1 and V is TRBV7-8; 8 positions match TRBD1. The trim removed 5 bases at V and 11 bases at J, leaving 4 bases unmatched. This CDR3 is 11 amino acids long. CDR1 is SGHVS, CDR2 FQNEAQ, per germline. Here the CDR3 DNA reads TGTGCCAGCAGCCTGACAGGGGTGGCTTTCTTT. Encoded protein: CASSLTGVAFF.

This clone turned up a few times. Here the CDR3 reads CASSDSSGGADTQYF. The DNA for the CDR3 is TGTGCCAGCAGTGACTCTAGCGGGGGGGCAGATACGCAGTATTTT. This sequence joins TRBV6-4 and TRBJ2-3; 11 nucleotides agree with TRBD2. The CDR3 sequence is 15 residues long. V gave up 0 bases and J gave up 4 bases; unmatched junction bases: 0. Germline values: CDR1 MRHNA, CDR2 SNTAGT.

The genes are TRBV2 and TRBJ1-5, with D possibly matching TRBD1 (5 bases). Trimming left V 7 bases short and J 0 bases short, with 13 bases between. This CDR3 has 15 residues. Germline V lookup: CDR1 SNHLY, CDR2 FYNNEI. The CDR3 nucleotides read TGTGCCAGCACAAAAGACAGACGTAGCAATCAGCCCCAGCATTTT. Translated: CASTKDRRSNQPQHF.

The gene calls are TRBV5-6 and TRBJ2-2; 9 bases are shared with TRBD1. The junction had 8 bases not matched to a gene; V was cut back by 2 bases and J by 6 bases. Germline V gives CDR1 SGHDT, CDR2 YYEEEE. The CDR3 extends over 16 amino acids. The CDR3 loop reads CASSFLGQGRAGELFF. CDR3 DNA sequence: TGTGCCAGCAGCTTCCTGGGACAGGGAAGGGCCGGGGAGCTGTTTTTT.

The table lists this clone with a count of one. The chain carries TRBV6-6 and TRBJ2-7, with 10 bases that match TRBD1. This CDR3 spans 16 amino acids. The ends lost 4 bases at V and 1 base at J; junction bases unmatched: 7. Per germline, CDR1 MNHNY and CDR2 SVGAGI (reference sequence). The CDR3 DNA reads TGTGCCAGCAGTTTGGACCGGACAGGGGGATCCTACGAGCAGTACTTC. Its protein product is CASSLDRTGGSYEQYF.

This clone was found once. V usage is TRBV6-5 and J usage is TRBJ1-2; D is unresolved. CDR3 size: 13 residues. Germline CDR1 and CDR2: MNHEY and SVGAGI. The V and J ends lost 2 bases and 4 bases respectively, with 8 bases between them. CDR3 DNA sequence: TGTGCCAGCAGTTACCTGGGCGCCTATGGCTACACCTTC. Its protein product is CASSYLGAYGYTF.

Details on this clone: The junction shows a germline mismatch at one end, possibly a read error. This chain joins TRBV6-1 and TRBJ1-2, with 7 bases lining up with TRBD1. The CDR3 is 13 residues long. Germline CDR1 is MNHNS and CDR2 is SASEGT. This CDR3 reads CASRGTDLYDYTF. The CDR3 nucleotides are TGTGCCAGCAGGGGGACAGACCTTTATGACTACACCTTC.

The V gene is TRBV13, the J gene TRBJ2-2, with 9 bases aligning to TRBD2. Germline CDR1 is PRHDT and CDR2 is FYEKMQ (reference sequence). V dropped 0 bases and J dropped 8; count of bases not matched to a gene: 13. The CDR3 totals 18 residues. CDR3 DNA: TGTGCCAGCAGCTTAGGACACCCTAGCGGGACCTTCCTGGGGGAGCTGTTTTTT. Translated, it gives CASSLGHPSGTFLGELFF.

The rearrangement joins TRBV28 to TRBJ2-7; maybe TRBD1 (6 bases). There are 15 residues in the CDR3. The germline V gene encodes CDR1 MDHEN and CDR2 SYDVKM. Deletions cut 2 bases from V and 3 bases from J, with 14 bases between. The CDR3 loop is CASSLRTVVVYEQYF. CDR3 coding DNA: TGTGCCAGCAGTTTAAGGACAGTAGTCGTCTACGAGCAGTACTTC.

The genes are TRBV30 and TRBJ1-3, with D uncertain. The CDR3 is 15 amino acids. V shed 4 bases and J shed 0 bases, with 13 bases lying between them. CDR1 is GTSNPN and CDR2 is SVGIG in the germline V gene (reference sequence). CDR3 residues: CAWKSNSYSGNTIYF. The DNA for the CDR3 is TGTGCCTGGAAGTCCAACAGTTACTCTGGAAACACCATATATTTT.

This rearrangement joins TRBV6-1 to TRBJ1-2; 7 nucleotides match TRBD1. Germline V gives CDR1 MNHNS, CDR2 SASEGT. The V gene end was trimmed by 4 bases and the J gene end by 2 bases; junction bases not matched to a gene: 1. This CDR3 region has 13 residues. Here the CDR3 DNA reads TGTGCCAGCAGTGCACAGGGGAACTATGGCTACACCTTC. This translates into CASSAQGNYGYTF.

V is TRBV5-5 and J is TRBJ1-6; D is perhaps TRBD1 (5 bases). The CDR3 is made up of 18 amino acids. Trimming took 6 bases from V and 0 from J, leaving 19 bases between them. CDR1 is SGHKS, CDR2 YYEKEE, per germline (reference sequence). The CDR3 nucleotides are TGTGCCAGCACCCCGACGGACTTCGGGGGCTCCTATAATTCACCCCTCCACTTT. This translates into CASTPTDFGGSYNSPLHF.

The CDR3 here is CASSLALGRTASEQYF. The CDR3 nucleotides are TGTGCCAGCAGCTTAGCGTTGGGCAGAACCGCCTCCGAGCAGTACTTC. The chain recombines TRBV7-8 with TRBJ2-7, with no clear D. CDR1 is SGHVS, CDR2 FQNEAQ, per germline. The CDR3 loop spans 16 amino acids. Trimming took off 0 bases at V and 6 bases at J, with 18 bases between the two ends. Full variable domain (missing parts from reference TRBV7-8 and TRBJ2-7): GAGVSQSPRYKVAKRGQDVALRCDPISGHVSLFWYQQALGQGPEFLTYFQNEAQLDKSGLPSDRFFAERPEGSVSTLKIQRTQQEDSAVYLCASSLALGRTASEQYFGPGTRLTVT.

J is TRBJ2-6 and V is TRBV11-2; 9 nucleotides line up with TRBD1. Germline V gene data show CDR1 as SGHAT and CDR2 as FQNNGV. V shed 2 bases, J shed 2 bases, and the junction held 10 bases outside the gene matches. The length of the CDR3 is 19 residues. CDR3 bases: TGTGCCAGCAGCTTAATCCCGGGACAGGGAGGAGCTGGGGCCAACGTCCTGACTTTC. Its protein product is CASSLIPGQGGAGANVLTF.

CDR3 DNA: TGTGCCAGCACTTACGGGACTAGTGGTTTTACGCAGTATTTT. This codes for CASTYGTSGFTQYF. The rearrangement joins TRBV2 to TRBJ2-3; 8 nucleotides align to TRBD2. J lost 8 bases, V lost 7 bases, and 11 bases had no gene match. The CDR3 runs to 14 residues. Germline V gives CDR1 SNHLY, CDR2 FYNNEI. The variable domain in full, completed from reference TRBV2 and TRBJ2-3, reads EPEVTQTPSHQVTQMGQEVILRCVPISNHLYFYWYRQILGQKVEFLVSFYNNEISEKSEIFDDQFSVERPDGSNFTLKIRSTKLEDSAMYFCASTYGTSGFTQYFGPGTRLTVL.

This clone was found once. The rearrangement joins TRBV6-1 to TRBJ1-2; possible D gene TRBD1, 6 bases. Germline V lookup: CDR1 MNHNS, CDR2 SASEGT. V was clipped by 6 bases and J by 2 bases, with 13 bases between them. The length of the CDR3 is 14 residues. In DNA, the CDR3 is TGTGCCAGCAGGTCTCCGGACAGAAACTATGGCTACACCTTC. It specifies CASRSPDRNYGYTF.

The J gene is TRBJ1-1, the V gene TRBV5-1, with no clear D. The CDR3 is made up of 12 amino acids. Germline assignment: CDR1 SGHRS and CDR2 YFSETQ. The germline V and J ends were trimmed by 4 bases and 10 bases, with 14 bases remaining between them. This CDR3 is CASSLDGKGAFF. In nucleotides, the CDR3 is TGCGCCAGCAGCCTCGACGGGAAGGGAGCTTTCTTT.

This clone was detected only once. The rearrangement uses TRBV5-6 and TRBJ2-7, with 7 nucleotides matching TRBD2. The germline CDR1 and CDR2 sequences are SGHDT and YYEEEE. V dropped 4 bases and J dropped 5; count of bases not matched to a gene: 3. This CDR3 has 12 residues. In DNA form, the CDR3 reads TGTGCCAGCAGCCGGGGGGATCACGAGCAGTACTTC. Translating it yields CASSRGDHEQYF.

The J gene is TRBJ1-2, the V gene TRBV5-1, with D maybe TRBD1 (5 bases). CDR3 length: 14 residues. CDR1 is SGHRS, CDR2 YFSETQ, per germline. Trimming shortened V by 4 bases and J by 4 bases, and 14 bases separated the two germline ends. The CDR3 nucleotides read TGCGCCAGCAGCCCTGGTTCAGGGTCCTATGGCTACACCTTC. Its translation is CASSPGSGSYGYTF.

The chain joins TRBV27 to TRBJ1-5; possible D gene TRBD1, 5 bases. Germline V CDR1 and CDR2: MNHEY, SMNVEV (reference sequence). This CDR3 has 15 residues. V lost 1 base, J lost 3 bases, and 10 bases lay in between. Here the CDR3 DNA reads TGTGCCAGCAGTTTATTCAGGGCGGTCAATCAGCCCCAGCATTTT. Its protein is CASSLFRAVNQPQHF.

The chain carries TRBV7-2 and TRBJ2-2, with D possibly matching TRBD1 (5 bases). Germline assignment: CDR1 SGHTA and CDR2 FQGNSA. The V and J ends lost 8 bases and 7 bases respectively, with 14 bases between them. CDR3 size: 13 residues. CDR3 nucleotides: TGTGCCAGCGAACAGGTCCGTGACGGGGAGCTGTTTTTT. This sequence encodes CASEQVRDGELFF.

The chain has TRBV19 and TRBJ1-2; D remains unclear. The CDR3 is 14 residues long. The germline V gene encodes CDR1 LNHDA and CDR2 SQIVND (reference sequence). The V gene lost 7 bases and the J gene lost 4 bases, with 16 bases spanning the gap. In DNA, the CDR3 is TGTGCCAGTACCCCCTCCGAGGTTTTCTATGGCTACACCTTC. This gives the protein CASTPSEVFYGYTF. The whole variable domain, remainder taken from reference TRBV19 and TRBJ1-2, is DGGITQSPKYLFRKEGQNVTLSCEQNLNHDAMYWYRQDPGQGLRLIYYSQIVNDFQKGDIAEGYSVSREKKESFPLTVTSAQKNPTAFYLCASTPSEVFYGYTFGSGTRLTVV.

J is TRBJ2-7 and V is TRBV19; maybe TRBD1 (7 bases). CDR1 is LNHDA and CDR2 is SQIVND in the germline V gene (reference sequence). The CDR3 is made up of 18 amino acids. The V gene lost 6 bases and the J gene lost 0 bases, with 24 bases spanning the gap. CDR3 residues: CASSPSPPPGGHSYEQYV. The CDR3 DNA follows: TGTGCCAGTAGCCCGTCCCCTCCACCAGGGGGGCACTCCTACGAGCAGTACGTC.

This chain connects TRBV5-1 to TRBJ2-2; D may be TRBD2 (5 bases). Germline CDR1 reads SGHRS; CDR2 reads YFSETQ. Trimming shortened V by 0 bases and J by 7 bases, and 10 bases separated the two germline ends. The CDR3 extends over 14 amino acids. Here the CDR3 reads CASSLGTPGGELFF. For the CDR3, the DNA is TGCGCCAGCAGCTTGGGGACTCCCGGCGGGGAGCTGTTTTTT.

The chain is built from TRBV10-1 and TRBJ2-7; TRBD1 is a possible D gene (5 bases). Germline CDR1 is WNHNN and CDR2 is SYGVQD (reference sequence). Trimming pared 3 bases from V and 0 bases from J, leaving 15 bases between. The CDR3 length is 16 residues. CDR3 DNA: TGCGCCAGCAGTGATAAGAAGGTGACAGACTCCTACGAGCAGTACTTC. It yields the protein CASSDKKVTDSYEQYF.

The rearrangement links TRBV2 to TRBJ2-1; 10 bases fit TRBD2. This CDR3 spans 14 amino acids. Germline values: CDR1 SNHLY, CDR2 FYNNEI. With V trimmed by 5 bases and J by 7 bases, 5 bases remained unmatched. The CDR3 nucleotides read TGTGCCAGCAGTCCCCTAGCGGGAGTAAATGAGCAGTTCTTC. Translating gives CASSPLAGVNEQFF.

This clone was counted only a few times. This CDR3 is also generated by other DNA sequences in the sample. Here the CDR3 reads CASSLGTGSYGYTF. CDR3 coding DNA: TGCGCCAGCAGCCTAGGAACAGGGAGCTATGGCTACACCTTC. V usage is TRBV5-1 and J usage is TRBJ1-2; a possible D gene is TRBD1 (6 bases). The CDR3 consists of 14 residues. Trimming cost V 4 bases and J 4 bases, with 14 bases left between them. Germline V gene sequence: CDR1 SGHRS, CDR2 YFSETQ.

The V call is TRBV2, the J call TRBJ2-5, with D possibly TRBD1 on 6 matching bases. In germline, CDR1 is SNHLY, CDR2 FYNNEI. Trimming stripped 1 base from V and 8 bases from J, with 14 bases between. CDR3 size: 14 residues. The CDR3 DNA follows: TGTGCCAGCAGTGAAGAGAATAGGGGGACCACCCAGTACTTC. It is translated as CASSEENRGTTQYF.